The 9 T cell receptor beta chains presented below share a single source sample, sequenced in a study of OX40 agonist ivuxolimab in advanced cancers. Sequencing was performed with immunoSEQ multiplex PCR; in TCRdb, only in-frame clones are kept and a portion is missing. Altogether nearly 70,000 clones are present, just over 85% being singletons, with the ten largest covering nearly 8.5%. The sequenced sample was CD4+ or CD8+ T cells sorted from blood, obtained in a trial of the OX40 agonist ivuxolimab. Source of these receptors: an adult with an advanced solid tumor such as melanoma, head and neck, liver or kidney cancer.

V gene TRBV28 combines with J gene TRBJ1-5, with TRBD1 identical over 7 bases. J lost 2 bases, V lost 3 bases, and 7 bases had no gene match. The CDR3 length is 16 residues. Germline V gene sequence: CDR1 MDHEN, CDR2 SYDVKM. The CDR3 sequence is CASSFRTGHGNQPQHF. CDR3 in DNA: TGTGCCAGCAGTTTTCGGACAGGTCACGGCAATCAGCCCCAGCATTTT.

The chain carries TRBV11-3 and TRBJ1-3; maybe TRBD1 (5 bases). CDR1 SGHNT and CDR2 YENEEA come from the germline V gene. This CDR3 has 15 amino acids. The germline V and J ends were trimmed by 4 bases and 0 bases, with 10 bases remaining between them. CDR3 nucleotides: TGTGCCAGCAGCTGGGGACGTAGCTCTGGAAACACCATATATTTT. Translation: CASSWGRSSGNTIYF.

The V call is TRBV4-2, the J call TRBJ1-5; D not certain. Per germline, CDR1 LGHNA and CDR2 YNFKEQ. CDR3 size: 13 residues. Trimming cost V 4 bases and J 5 bases, with 9 bases left between them. In nucleotides, the CDR3 is TGTGCCAGCAGCCTTTGGGGAGATCAGCCCCAGCATTTT. This gives the protein CASSLWGDQPQHF.

The CDR3 loop reads CASSLDWDRAYEQYF. In DNA form, the CDR3 reads TGTGCCAGCAGCTTGGACTGGGACAGGGCCTACGAGCAGTACTTC. The gene calls are TRBV7-2 and TRBJ2-7; 9 nucleotides line up with TRBD1. The CDR3 consists of 15 residues. Looked up from germline, CDR1 is SGHTA and CDR2 is FQGNSA. Unmatched junction bases numbered 5, after V lost 3 bases and J lost 2 bases. The whole variable domain, remainder taken from reference TRBV7-2 and TRBJ2-7, is GAGVSQSPSNKVTEKGKDVELRCDPISGHTALYWYRQSLGQGLEFLIYFQGNSAPDKSGLPSDRFSAERTGGSVSTLTIQRTQQEDSAVYLCASSLDWDRAYEQYFGPGTRLTVT.

The V and J genes are TRBV30 and TRBJ1-6; 7 nucleotides line up with TRBD1. This CDR3 is 17 amino acids long. Germline-derived CDR1 and CDR2 are GTSNPN and SVGIG (reference sequence). Trimming removed 2 bases from V and 7 bases from J; junction bases left unmatched: 14. CDR3 amino acids: CAWSPRPTGTVNSPLHF. CDR3 sequence (DNA): TGTGCCTGGAGTCCTCGTCCGACCGGGACAGTCAATTCACCCCTCCACTTT.

This chain joins TRBV6-6 and TRBJ2-7; no reliable D call. There are 14 residues in the CDR3. Trimming took 5 bases from V and 0 from J, leaving 11 bases between them. CDR1 and CDR2 (germline): MNHNY, SVGAGI (reference sequence). CDR3 bases: TGTGCCAGCAGTATCAATCGGAACTCCTACGAGCAGTACTTC. Its translation is CASSINRNSYEQYF.

The V call is TRBV5-6, the J call TRBJ1-6, with 8 bases aligning to TRBD1. The V gene end was trimmed by 1 base and the J gene end by 9 bases; junction bases not matched to a gene: 3. Germline CDR1 SGHDT, CDR2 YYEEEE. This CDR3 is 14 amino acids long. The CDR3 nucleotides are TGTGCCAGCAGCTTGCAGGGGGCGGGTTCACCCCTCCACTTT. Translating it yields CASSLQGAGSPLHF.

The J gene is TRBJ2-7, the V gene TRBV7-7, with 13 nucleotides matching TRBD2. The CDR3 extends over 15 amino acids. Germline-derived CDR1 and CDR2 are SSHAT and FNYEAQ (reference sequence). V was clipped by 5 bases and J by 8 bases; unmatched bases: 9. As DNA, the CDR3 is TGTGCCAGCAGCCCAGGCGGGACTAGCGGGGACAAGCAGTACTTC. Amino acids: CASSPGGTSGDKQYF.

Concerning this clone: The germline gene is not matched at one end of the junction; a read error may be the cause. The chain employs TRBV30 and TRBJ2-2, with 7 bases identical to TRBD2. The CDR3 is 15 residues long. Germline V gene lookup returns CDR1 GTSNPN and CDR2 SVGIG (reference sequence). The CDR3 spells CARSGLGYDTGELFF. The CDR3 coding sequence is TGTGCCCGGAGTGGACTAGGGTACGACACCGGGGAGCTGTTTTTT.